This passage covers 20 T cell receptor beta chains from one sample sequenced in a study of blood T cell repertoires in COVID-19. TCRdb's table, derived via immunoSEQ multiplex PCR, lists solely in-frame clones and lacks some. The table includes about 370,000 clones, roughly nine tenths detected once. The sample consisted of PBMCs or T cells enriched from blood (not recorded which). All receptors derive from a young man who had recovered from COVID-19.

The rearrangement uses TRBV19 and TRBJ2-1; tentative D call: TRBD2 (6 bases). The CDR3 contains 15 residues. The germline V gene encodes CDR1 LNHDA and CDR2 SQIVND (reference sequence). V gave up 7 bases and J gave up 2 bases, with 15 bases separating them. CDR3 sequence (DNA): TGTGCCAGTATGGATTCGGGAGTGGCCTACAATGAGCAGTTCTTC. Protein product: CASMDSGVAYNEQFF.

This chain connects TRBV28 to TRBJ1-4; D may be TRBD1 (6 bases). V lost 5 bases and J lost 10, with 20 bases in between. Germline CDR1 is MDHEN and CDR2 is SYDVKM. The CDR3 totals 15 residues. CDR3 DNA: TGTGCCAGCAGTACAGGGACAACCGAGTCCGGAAAACTGTTTTTT. Translation: CASSTGTTESGKLFF.

This clone has more than one count but fewer than ten. This sample also contains other DNA sequences that code for the same CDR3. The chain is built from TRBV18 and TRBJ1-5, with D possibly matching TRBD1 (5 bases). Germline CDR1 is KGHSH and CDR2 is LQKENI. The ends were cut back, 6 bases at V and 0 bases at J, with 6 bases in the middle. This CDR3 has 13 residues. The CDR3 protein is CASSQGSNQPQHF. Written as DNA, the CDR3 is TGTGCCAGCTCGCAGGGTAGCAATCAGCCCCAGCATTTT.

J is TRBJ1-1 and V is TRBV7-2; D is possibly TRBD1 (5 bases). This CDR3 spans 15 amino acids. Germline CDR1 is SGHTA and CDR2 is FQGNSA. V lost 2 bases to trimming and J lost 2 bases, with 12 bases between them. The CDR3 region is CASSLLGGTNTEAFF. CDR3 DNA sequence: TGTGCCAGCAGCTTATTGGGGGGTACCAACACTGAAGCTTTCTTT. The whole variable domain, filled in from reference TRBV7-2 and TRBJ1-1, reads GAGVSQSPSNKVTEKGKDVELRCDPISGHTALYWYRQSLGQGLEFLIYFQGNSAPDKSGLPSDRFSAERTGGSVSTLTIQRTQQEDSAVYLCASSLLGGTNTEAFFGQGTRLTVV.

This chain uses TRBV9 with TRBJ2-7; no reliable D call. The length of the CDR3 is 14 residues. V shed 0 bases and J shed 2 bases, with 9 bases lying between them. From germline, CDR1 is SGDLS and CDR2 YYNGEE. This CDR3 is CASSVDADTYEQYF. In nucleotides, the CDR3 is TGTGCCAGCAGCGTAGATGCAGACACCTACGAGCAGTACTTC. Complete variable domain (other parts from reference TRBV9 and TRBJ2-7): DSGVTQTPKHLITATGQRVTLRCSPRSGDLSVYWYQQSLDQGLQFLIQYYNGEERAKGNILERFSAQQFPDLHSELNLSSLELGDSALYFCASSVDADTYEQYFGPGTRLTVT.

The chain employs TRBV6-2 or TRBV6-3 and TRBJ1-5; D is uncertain. Deletions cut 1 base from V and 6 bases from J, with 10 bases between. From germline, CDR1 is MNHEY and CDR2 SVGEGT. CDR3 length equals 14 residues. The CDR3 loop is CASSYYGITQPQHF. The CDR3 DNA follows: TGTGCCAGCAGTTACTACGGGATTACTCAGCCCCAGCATTTT.

The chain is built from TRBV30 and TRBJ2-3; 9 bases are shared with TRBD2. Trimming at V came to 6 bases and at J to 4 bases, leaving 5 bases not matched to a gene. The CDR3 contains 13 residues. Germline-derived CDR1 and CDR2 are GTSNPN and SVGIG (reference sequence). The CDR3 DNA is TGTGCCTGTAACGTAGCGGGAGCAGATACGCAGTATTTT. This codes for CACNVAGADTQYF.

The CDR3 sequence is CASDTGQGNYGYTF. CDR3 coding DNA: TGTGCCAGCGACACCGGACAGGGGAACTATGGCTACACCTTC. The gene calls are TRBV19 and TRBJ1-2, with 9 bases lining up with TRBD1. Per the germline V gene, CDR1 is LNHDA and CDR2 is SQIVND (reference sequence). The CDR3 contains 14 residues. V lost 9 bases, J lost 2 bases, and 7 bases stayed unmatched. The full variable domain, with the rest looked up from reference TRBV19 and TRBJ1-2, is DGGITQSPKYLFRKEGQNVTLSCEQNLNHDAMYWYRQDPGQGLRLIYYSQIVNDFQKGDIAEGYSVSREKKESFPLTVTSAQKNPTAFYLCASDTGQGNYGYTFGSGTRLTVV.

The CDR3 DNA reads TGTGCCAGTCGACAGGGGCTTGGGCAGCCCCAGCATTTT. Translated: CASRQGLGQPQHF. V usage is TRBV27 and J usage is TRBJ1-5; 8 bases fit TRBD1. The CDR3 is 13 residues long. CDR1 is MNHEY and CDR2 is SMNVEV in the germline V gene (reference sequence). Trimming took 9 bases from V and 7 from J; bases not matched to a gene: 8.

The chain uses TRBV6-5 and TRBJ1-4; 9 bases line up with TRBD1. The CDR3 is made up of 15 amino acids. Germline V CDR1 and CDR2: MNHEY, SVGAGI. The V gene end was trimmed by 7 bases and the J gene end by 2 bases; junction bases not matched to a gene: 5. The CDR3 bases are TGTGCCAGCACTAAAACAGGGGGCACTAATGAAAAACTGTTTTTT. It translates to CASTKTGGTNEKLFF.

The J gene is TRBJ2-1, the V gene TRBV9, with D possibly matching TRBD2 (6 bases). Per the germline V gene, CDR1 is SGDLS and CDR2 is YYNGEE. Trimming shortened V by 4 bases and J by 7 bases, and 21 bases separated the two germline ends. This CDR3 is built from 16 residues. The CDR3 loop is CASSPQAWGGGNEQFF. CDR3 in DNA: TGTGCCAGCAGCCCCCAAGCCTGGGGTGGGGGGAATGAGCAGTTCTTC.

Only one count was recorded for this clone. CDR3 coding DNA: TGTGCCAGCAGGAGACAGGGGCCGCCCGATAATTCACCCCTCCACTTT. This translates into CASRRQGPPDNSPLHF. The V call is TRBV2, the J call TRBJ1-6; 8 positions agree with TRBD1. Unmatched junction bases numbered 9, after V lost 6 bases and J lost 5 bases. Germline CDR1 SNHLY, CDR2 FYNNEI. The CDR3 extends over 16 amino acids.

The chain has TRBV11-1 and TRBJ2-3; no reliable D call. Trimming cost V 2 bases and J 4 bases, with 10 bases left between them. Germline V gives CDR1 SGHAT, CDR2 FQDESV (reference sequence). The CDR3 has 14 residues. The CDR3 is CASSLSPRADTQYF. CDR3 bases: TGTGCCAGCAGCTTATCACCCCGGGCAGATACGCAGTATTTT.

This clone is a singleton in its sample. This chain connects TRBV30 to TRBJ2-5; 11 nucleotides line up with TRBD2. V dropped 2 bases and J dropped 13; count of bases not matched to a gene: 9. CDR1 is GTSNPN and CDR2 is SVGIG in the germline V gene (reference sequence). The CDR3 sequence is 13 residues long. Written as DNA, the CDR3 is TGTGCCTGGAGTACCATAGCGGGAGGGTCCCTGTACTTC. Protein sequence: CAWSTIAGGSLYF.

The chain is built from TRBV3-1 (or the pseudogene TRBV3-2) and TRBJ1-1; no definite D call. V was trimmed by 3 bases and J by 5 bases, leaving 7 bases between them. Germline lookup yields CDR1 LGHDT and CDR2 YNNKEL (reference sequence). This CDR3 has 12 residues. The chain's CDR3 is CASSQSRTEAFF. The CDR3 DNA reads as TGTGCCAGCAGCCAGAGTCGGACTGAAGCTTTCTTT.

The chain couples TRBV27 to TRBJ1-5; possibly TRBD1 for D (5 bases). Trimming removed 8 bases from V and 1 base from J, with 15 bases in between. Germline lookup yields CDR1 MNHEY and CDR2 SMNVEV (reference sequence). There are 15 residues in the CDR3. Here the CDR3 reads CASRPQGVSNQPQHF. The DNA of the CDR3 is TGTGCCAGCCGCCCTCAGGGTGTGAGCAATCAGCCCCAGCATTTT.

This chain uses TRBV5-6 with TRBJ1-5, with 7 bases that match TRBD1. This CDR3 comprises 17 residues. Per the germline V gene, CDR1 is SGHDT and CDR2 is YYEEEE. Trimming took 1 base from V and 11 from J; bases not matched to a gene: 18. CDR3 protein: CASSLWLVGQNSLAQHF. CDR3 sequence (DNA): TGTGCCAGCAGCTTGTGGCTTGTGGGACAGAACTCTCTTGCCCAGCATTTT.

The rearrangement links TRBV11-3 to TRBJ2-1; D may be TRBD1 (6 bases). The V end lost 2 bases, the J end lost 9 bases, and 11 bases lay between the germline ends. The germline CDR1 and CDR2 sequences are SGHNT and YENEEA. The CDR3 runs 13 residues. CDR3 loop: CASSLSRGGEQFF. The CDR3 nucleotides read TGTGCCAGCAGCTTATCCCGAGGGGGTGAGCAGTTCTTC. Full variable domain (missing parts from reference TRBV11-3 and TRBJ2-1): EAGVVQSPRYKIIEKKQPVAFWCNPISGHNTLYWYLQNLGQGPELLIRYENEEAVDDSQLPKDRFSAERLKGVDSTLKIQPAELGDSAVYLCASSLSRGGEQFFGPGTRLTVL.

The chain recombines TRBV11-1 with TRBJ2-3; D unresolved. Germline loops: CDR1 SGHAT, CDR2 FQDESV (reference sequence). V lost 5 bases, J lost 0 bases, and 9 bases lay in between. CDR3 length: 14 residues. The CDR3 coding sequence is TGTGCCAGCAGCCCTCGCGCTAGCACAGATACGCAGTATTTT. Protein product: CASSPRASTDTQYF. Together with reference TRBV11-1 and TRBJ2-3, the CDR3 gives the full variable domain: EAEVAQSPRYKITEKSQAVAFWCDPISGHATLYWYRQILGQGPELLVQFQDESVVDDSQLPKDRFSAERLKGVDSTLKIQPAELGDSAMYLCASSPRASTDTQYFGPGTRLTVL.

This clone was detected once. This chain connects TRBV3-1 (or the pseudogene TRBV3-2) to TRBJ2-5; TRBD2 matches 14 bases. Germline loops: CDR1 LGHDT, CDR2 YNNKEL (reference sequence). The CDR3 runs to 18 residues. Trimming at V came to 1 base and at J to 4 bases, leaving 8 bases not matched to a gene. The CDR3 bases are TGTGCCAGCAGCCAAGGAGGGACTAGCGGGGGCTGGGGAGAGACCCAGTACTTC. Translation: CASSQGGTSGGWGETQYF.